This T cell receptor beta chain was recorded in a study of OX40 agonist ivuxolimab in advanced cancers. TCRdb's table, derived via immunoSEQ multiplex PCR, lists solely in-frame clones and lacks some. Here the sample spans more than 60,000 clones, about 86% being singletons. V lost 1 base, J lost 7 bases, and 11 bases lay in between. The CDR3 length is 13 residues. The germline gives CDR1 SSHAT, CDR2 FNYEAQ (reference sequence). Sequenced material: CD4+ or CD8+ T cells sorted from blood, taken in a trial of the OX40 agonist ivuxolimab. The source is an adult with an advanced solid tumor such as melanoma, head and neck, liver or kidney cancer. This sequence joins TRBV7-7 and TRBJ2-7; TRBD2 is a possible D gene (6 bases). The chain's CDR3 is CASSLVAGREQYF. The CDR3 DNA reads as TGTGCCAGCAGCTTAGTGGCGGGGAGGGAGCAGTACTTC.